This TCR beta chain emerged from a study of blood T cells in healthy people across ages (dated by TCRdb to the mid-2010s). For context, the study as a whole: Template switching captured roughly one uniquely barcoded TCR beta cDNA molecule per two T cells in model experiments. Donors of different ages were randomly distributed across sequencing lanes to avoid experimental bias. Using the same blood draw, the study looked at two additional independent replicas of 1 million unique cDNA reads for two donors, one aged 18 to 30 and the other aged 80 or older. The study measured age-related changes in TCR beta repertoire diversity using deep sequencing normalized with unique cDNA molecular identifiers. Four age groups were formed from the donors: young (average around 15 years), middle-aged (around 41), aged (62) and long-lived (around 82).

The study at large found these results: There was a strong correlation between observed TCR beta diversity and the percentage of naive T cells measured by flow cytometry. Donor CMV infection status was unknown, potentially confounding age-related changes in expanded clonotypes. Total diversity estimates from one million sequenced T cells were considered lower bounds and underestimates. Because profiling used bulk unsorted PBMCs, naive and antigen-experienced compartments could not be compared conclusively. As age increased, observed TCR beta diversity per million T cells dropped in a roughly linear way, and a significant reduction was already evident by age 40. Compared with the aged group, more naive CD4+ T cells, fewer expanded clones and increased TCR diversity were shown by the long-lived group, suggesting age selection.

The 39 donors, aged roughly 6 to 95 years, were systemically healthy Caucasian individuals from Russia. Each donor gave about 9.7 milliliters of peripheral blood, drawn into EDTA-treated Vacutainer tubes. Ficoll-Paque density-gradient centrifugation was used to isolate PBMCs, with at least 7 million obtained per sample. Total RNA, at least 6 micrograms per sample, was extracted from PBMCs with Trizol reagent. Naive CD45RAhigh/CD27high T cell percentages were measured by flow cytometry on a PBMC aliquot from every donor. On this clonotype itself: No antigen is known for it. Since a much larger clone is just one base distant, this may be a read error.

Measured from the cysteine to the phenylalanine, the CDR3 is 12 residues long. Just CDR3 DNA is preserved here, 36 bases in frame from base 1. Unmatched junction bases come to 7, with V trimmed by 7 bases and J by 10 bases. CDR1 and CDR2 were assigned from the germline V gene as SQVTM and ANQGSEA. Libraries were prepared through 5' RACE. Sequencing relied on an Illumina HiSeq 2500. A second 7 to 11 cycle PCR used a sample-barcoded 5' primer and a J-beta primer mix. A template-switch 5' adaptor carrying 12 random nucleotides introduced a unique molecular identifier onto each TCR beta cDNA molecule. At least 2.5 million CDR3-containing paired-end reads were obtained from each sample. First-strand cDNA was synthesized from all RNA with the Mint cDNA synthesis kit, primed by a TRBC-specific oligonucleotide. Following uracil-DNA glycosylase treatment, a first 18-cycle PCR with universal primers M1SS and BC2_uni_R was performed on all cDNA. For the original study's pipeline: Each sample was normalized by randomly selecting 1 million high-quality reads, each carrying a distinct molecular identifier. Instead of being binned into consensus sequences, reads with shared molecular identifiers were discarded. CDR3 identification, clonotype clustering and error correction used MiTCR with a Q25 quality threshold and the strictest error-elimination algorithm. A nonparametric unseen species model with Euler transformation was used to estimate lower-bound total TCR beta diversity. TCRdb applied fastp at Q25 and MiXCR to the public reads, then kept only in-frame beta chains. Records with the same CDR3 protein are collapsed into one entry carrying the most frequent genes and DNA. These V and J calls originate from TCRdb's pipeline instead of the authors' own analysis. A total of some 1.4 million distinct CDR3 sequences appear in this sample, approximately 40% of them only once. The top ten hold 7.9% of the sample.

Sequencing input: blood. The chain is made from TRBV29-1 and TRBJ2-1; 10 bases in between match TRBD1. This TCR derives from a woman aged 18-29 years in good health. The bases are TGCAGCGCTAGACAGGGGGCTTACGAGCAGTTCTTC. Its protein product is CSARQGAYEQFF.